One and the same sample provided the 18 T cell receptor beta chains below, sequenced in a study of persistence of HIV-infected CD4 T cells. The antigens of these receptors remain unknown. Sequencing used immunoSEQ version 4 in survey mode. Profiled with immunoSEQ multiplex PCR; TCRdb holds only in-frame clones, not every one. The sample consists of approximately 44,000 clones, approximately 88% of them appearing once. Anti-CD3/anti-CD28 beads served as a nonspecific positive control stimulus. Sorting selected CD4+ T cells upregulating both CD40 ligand and CD69. The sequences come from CD4+ T cells sorted from PBMCs after approximately 19-hour stimulation, collected from a patient who received antiretroviral therapy. These receptor sequences come from an adult man with HIV who was CMV-seropositive.

The gene calls are TRBV29-1 and TRBJ2-1; 9 bases line up with TRBD1. The CDR3 runs 15 residues. Per the germline V gene, CDR1 is SQVTM and CDR2 is ANQGSEA. J was trimmed by 7 bases and V by 6 bases; bases with no gene match: 13. CDR3 sequence reads: CSVARGTGTGNEQFF. CDR3 nucleotide sequence: TGCAGCGTGGCCCGAGGGACAGGGACGGGTAATGAGCAGTTCTTC.

The chain uses TRBV19 and TRBJ2-3, with 9 bases that match TRBD2. The V gene's germline CDR1 is LNHDA and CDR2 SQIVND (reference sequence). This CDR3 contains 16 residues. With 3 bases clipped from V and 1 base from J, the junction kept 5 bases outside the gene matches. CDR3 sequence: CASSIPSGIGTDTQYF. DNA for the CDR3: TGTGCCAGTAGTATTCCTAGCGGGATAGGCACAGATACGCAGTATTTT.

The count of this clone is one. The rearrangement links TRBV9 to TRBJ1-5; D not resolved. Trimming removed 0 bases at V and 4 bases at J, with 8 bases between. Germline values: CDR1 SGDLS, CDR2 YYNGEE. There are 14 residues in the CDR3. CDR3 coding DNA: TGTGCCAGCAGCGTAGAGGGCGGGAATCAGCCCCAGCATTTT. Protein: CASSVEGGNQPQHF.

This rearrangement joins TRBV7-8 to TRBJ1-5; the D gene is possibly TRBD1 (5 bases). The CDR3 loop spans 16 amino acids. Germline loops: CDR1 SGHVS, CDR2 FQNEAQ. Trimming stripped 2 bases from V and 5 bases from J, with 16 bases between. The CDR3 DNA sequence: TGTGCCAGCAGCTTAAAAGAGGGCAGGGCGTATCAGCCCCAGCATTTT. This codes for CASSLKEGRAYQPQHF.

V gene TRBV6-6 combines with J gene TRBJ2-1; D unresolved. Trimming removed 6 bases at V and 8 bases at J, with 8 bases between. Germline CDR1 and CDR2: MNHNY and SVGAGI (reference sequence). The CDR3 runs to 11 residues. The CDR3 protein is CASRQVDEQFF. CDR3 coding DNA: TGTGCCAGCAGGCAGGTCGATGAGCAGTTCTTC.

The rearrangement links TRBV4-1 to TRBJ1-1, with unresolved D. CDR1 and CDR2 from the germline V gene are MGHRA and YSYEKL. Trimming removed 2 bases from V and 6 bases from J, with 16 bases in between. This CDR3 spans 15 amino acids. This CDR3 is CASSQLPSPTPEAFF. In nucleotides, the CDR3 is TGCGCCAGCAGCCAACTCCCATCGCCTACTCCTGAAGCTTTCTTT.

The chain couples TRBV24-1 to TRBJ1-1, with no clear D. Germline CDR1 reads KGHDR; CDR2 reads SFDVKD. There are 13 residues in the CDR3. V was pared by 7 bases and J by 2 bases, with 10 bases between. CDR3 bases: TGTGCCACCAGAAGTCAAGGCAACACTGAAGCTTTCTTT. This codes for CATRSQGNTEAFF.

With respect to this clone: The identical CDR3 is also encoded by other nucleotide sequences in the sample. This chain joins TRBV19 and TRBJ2-7; 8 nucleotides match TRBD1. This CDR3 is 15 amino acids long. Germline V gene data show CDR1 as LNHDA and CDR2 as SQIVND (reference sequence). V trimming: 5 bases; J trimming: 0 bases; junction bases outside the gene matches: 6. The CDR3 loop reads CASSLVGQGSYEQYF. CDR3 bases: TGTGCCAGTAGTCTAGTAGGACAGGGCTCCTACGAGCAGTACTTC. The entire variable domain, with the rest obtained from reference TRBV19 and TRBJ2-7, is as follows: DGGITQSPKYLFRKEGQNVTLSCEQNLNHDAMYWYRQDPGQGLRLIYYSQIVNDFQKGDIAEGYSVSREKKESFPLTVTSAQKNPTAFYLCASSLVGQGSYEQYFGPGTRLTVT.

The V gene is TRBV2, the J gene TRBJ1-1, with D perhaps TRBD1 (5 bases). V dropped 11 bases and J dropped 4 bases, with 17 bases sitting between them. Looked up from germline, CDR1 is SNHLY and CDR2 is FYNNEI. The CDR3 consists of 13 residues. The CDR3 here is CAVDSPSTTEAFF. CDR3 coding DNA: TGTGCCGTTGACAGTCCCTCCACCACTGAAGCTTTCTTT.

The V and J genes are TRBV6-1 and TRBJ1-5; D uncertain. CDR3 length: 14 amino acids. CDR1 and CDR2 from the germline V gene are MNHNS and SASEGT. Trimming took off 3 bases at V and 1 base at J, with 7 bases between the two ends. CDR3 DNA: TGTGCCAGCAGTGACCATGGAAGCAATCAGCCCCAGCATTTT. Residues: CASSDHGSNQPQHF.

This clone has just one count. The J gene is TRBJ1-3, the V gene TRBV7-8; perhaps TRBD1 as D (5 bases). With 2 bases removed from V and 8 bases from J, the gap between germline ends came to 13 bases. The CDR3 has 14 amino acids. CDR1 and CDR2 from the germline V gene are SGHVS and FQNEAQ. The CDR3 here is CASSLNSGSHTIYF. CDR3 coding DNA: TGTGCCAGCAGCTTAAATTCAGGGTCCCACACCATATATTTT.

The J gene is TRBJ2-7, the V gene TRBV7-8; 8 nucleotides align to TRBD1. Per the germline V gene, CDR1 is SGHVS and CDR2 is FQNEAQ. The CDR3 runs 12 residues. J was trimmed by 9 bases and V by 1 base; bases with no gene match: 2. The CDR3: CASSLVQGGQYF. As DNA, the CDR3 is TGTGCCAGCAGCTTAGTACAGGGGGGGCAGTACTTC.

The CDR3 spells CASSSRQGATEAFF. The CDR3 region has the DNA TGTGCCAGCAGTTCTCGGCAGGGGGCAACTGAAGCTTTCTTT. The gene calls are TRBV6-5 and TRBJ1-1; 8 positions agree with TRBD1. The CDR3 totals 14 residues. V lost 4 bases, J lost 5 bases, and 6 bases stayed unmatched. Per germline, CDR1 MNHEY and CDR2 SVGAGI.

This chain joins TRBV6-5 and TRBJ1-1; D not resolved. Germline CDR1 MNHEY, CDR2 SVGAGI. CDR3 length equals 14 residues. Trimming shortened V by 7 bases and J by 1 base, and 13 bases separated the two germline ends. DNA for the CDR3: TGTGCCAGCAAATTAACAGATGAGAACACTGAAGCTTTCTTT. Protein sequence: CASKLTDENTEAFF.

The rearrangement links TRBV7-8 to TRBJ1-6; D is unclear. Germline loops: CDR1 SGHVS, CDR2 FQNEAQ. CDR3 length equals 15 residues. Between the trimmed V and J ends, which lost 5 bases and 0 bases, there was a span of 8 bases. CDR3 coding DNA: TGTGCCAGCAGCCCGTGGAGCTCCTATAATTCACCCCTCCACTTT. This encodes CASSPWSSYNSPLHF.

Here the CDR3 reads CASSPRRGQGTEAFF. The DNA for the CDR3 is TGCGCCAGCAGCCCCAGGAGAGGACAGGGGACTGAAGCTTTCTTT. The chain recombines TRBV5-1 with TRBJ1-1, with 9 bases that match TRBD1. The CDR3 loop spans 15 amino acids. CDR1 is SGHRS, CDR2 YFSETQ, per germline. Trimming at V came to 4 bases and at J to 5 bases, leaving 9 bases not matched to a gene.

The chain joins TRBV18 to TRBJ1-2; 7 nucleotides line up with TRBD1. This CDR3 region has 14 residues. The germline gives CDR1 KGHSH, CDR2 LQKENI. The junction had 5 bases not matched to a gene; V was cut back by 1 base and J by 6 bases. The CDR3 region is CASSPQDRVHGYTF. DNA for the CDR3: TGTGCCAGCTCACCACAAGACAGGGTTCATGGCTACACCTTC.

V and J are TRBV12-5 and TRBJ1-5; D is perhaps TRBD1 (6 bases). CDR1 and CDR2 (germline): LGHNT, FRNRAP. This CDR3 region has 12 residues. Deletions cut 6 bases from V and 6 bases from J, with 9 bases between. Written as DNA, the CDR3 is TGTGCTAGTGGGACAGGTCTTCAGCCCCAGCATTTT. Amino acids: CASGTGLQPQHF.